A selection of T cell receptor beta chains follows, all from one sample in a study of regulatory T cells in long-lasting Graves disease. TCRdb ran MiXCR on the multiplex PCR reads and lists one entry per CDR3 protein. Seen here are some 500,000 distinct CDR3 sequences, about 16% observed once, and the top ten hold about 25%. This same sample was also taken into another study, of T cells in Graves' hyperthyroidism and ophthalmopathy.

The starting material was peripheral blood mononuclear cells (PBMCs), obtained at new diagnosis, from a patient treated with antithyroid drugs. These receptors were obtained from a woman aged 35-65 years with Graves disease. Each CDR3 is given with its conserved first and last residue. The D gene is left open where the match is weak. Part of the rows lack a size; the others show once, few, many or a class for expanded clones.

size	D	V	J	DNA	CDR3
many	.	TRBV6-1	TRBJ1-2	TGTGCCAGCAGCCTCGACGTGGGGGTAGGAGATGGCTACACCTTC	CASSLDVGVGDGYTF
few	.	TRBV5-1	TRBJ2-1	TGCGCCAGCAGCTTGGAGAGTAGCCACAATGAGCAGTTCTTC	CASSLESSHNEQFF
few	.	TRBV4-1	TRBJ2-1	TGCGCCAGCAGCCAAGATCGCGGGGATGAGCAGTTCTTC	CASSQDRGDEQFF
.	.	TRBV7-8	TRBJ1-2	TGTGCCAGCAGCTTAGGAGTAGGGACAACTAACTATGGCTACACCTTC	CASSLGVGTTNYGYTF
few	.	TRBV29-1	TRBJ2-2	TGCAGCGTACTGACGGTAACGAACACCGGGGAGCTGTTTTTT	CSVLTVTNTGELFF
.	.	TRBV15	TRBJ2-1	TGTGCCACCAGCAGAGATGTGAGGGTCGATGAGCAGTTCTTC	CATSRDVRVDEQFF
many	.	TRBV20-1	TRBJ1-5	TGCAGTGCTCGAGGGGCAGGGGAAAATTTGTCGGATCAGCCCCAGCATTTT	CSARGAGENLSDQPQHF
few	.	TRBV5-4	TRBJ1-1	TGTGCCAGCAGCTTGGTCTCAAGGTCCACTGAAGCTTTCTTT	CASSLVSRSTEAFF
many	.	TRBV2	TRBJ2-7	TGTGCCAGCAGGGGAGGGCAGGGGGCCTACGAGCAGTACTTC	CASRGGQGAYEQYF
few	.	TRBV7-3	TRBJ1-1	TGTGCCAGCAGCTTATTGTTCTCTTCTGAAGCTTTCTTT	CASSLLFSSEAFF
many	.	TRBV12-3/TRBV12-4	TRBJ1-1	TGTGCCAGTCGTCAGGGGCTGTCCACTGAAGCTTTCTTT	CASRQGLSTEAFF
many	.	TRBV2	TRBJ2-7	TGTGCCAGCAGTGAATCGTATTTGCGGGTAGCGTACTTC	CASSESYLRVAYF
.	TRBD1	TRBV7-9	TRBJ1-1	TGTGCCAGCAGCCCACGTGAGGGGGCGAGGAACACTGAAGCTTTCTTT	CASSPREGARNTEAFF
.	.	TRBV20-1	TRBJ1-1	TGCAGTGCATTCCCGACAGGAATTAACACTGAAGCTTTCTTT	CSAFPTGINTEAFF
few	TRBD1	TRBV29-1	TRBJ1-5	TGCAGCGTTGGTGCAGGGGGGGATCAGCCCCAGCATTTT	CSVGAGGDQPQHF
many	.	TRBV6-1	TRBJ1-2	TGTGCCAGCAGTGAAGTTTCTCAGCTTAACTATGGCTACACCTTC	CASSEVSQLNYGYTF
many	TRBD1	TRBV5-1	TRBJ2-7	TGCGCCAGCAGCTTAACAGGGGAAAGCGAGCAGTACTTC	CASSLTGESEQYF
few	TRBD1	TRBV6-5	TRBJ1-4	TGTGCCAGCAGTTCCGTCACAGGGGGGACTAATGAAAAACTGTTTTTT	CASSSVTGGTNEKLFF
.	.	TRBV28	TRBJ2-7	TGTGCCAGCAGTTGGGGCAACCACCTCTCCTACGAGCAGTACTTC	CASSWGNHLSYEQYF
many	.	TRBV7-2	TRBJ2-5	TGTGCCAGCAGCGTTACCCAAGAGACCCAGTACTTC	CASSVTQETQYF
many	.	TRBV11-2	TRBJ2-1	TGTGCCAGCAGCGGTCGGGCGGATAGCTCCTACAATGAGCAGTTCTTC	CASSGRADSSYNEQFF
.	.	TRBV2	TRBJ1-1	TGTGCCAGCAGGGGGGCAGGCACTGAAGCTTTCTTT	CASRGAGTEAFF
many	.	TRBV11-2	TRBJ1-2	TGTGCCAGCAGCTTAGGGGGGGACGCGTCCTATGGCTACACCTTC	CASSLGGDASYGYTF
.	TRBD1	TRBV12-5	TRBJ2-3	TGTGCTAGTGGTTCAGGACAGGGTCAACGAGATACGCAGTATTTT	CASGSGQGQRDTQYF
many	.	TRBV18	TRBJ1-1	TGTGCCAGCTCACCGCACAATCTCAACACTGAAGCTTTCTTT	CASSPHNLNTEAFF
few	TRBD1	TRBV25-1	TRBJ2-1	TGTGCCAGCAGGGAGACCGGGACAGGTGACAATGAGCAGTTCTTC	CASRETGTGDNEQFF
many	.	TRBV6-1	TRBJ1-2	TGTGCCAGCAGTGGGCGGACCGCGAACTATGGCTACACCTTC	CASSGRTANYGYTF
few	TRBD2	TRBV27	TRBJ2-5	TGCGCCAGCAGCTCTCTAGCGGGGGGCGAAGAGACCCAGTACTTC	CASSSLAGGEETQYF
many	.	TRBV2	TRBJ1-1	TGTGCCAGCAGTGAAATAACAGGGAACACTGAAGCTTTCTTT	CASSEITGNTEAFF